These T cell receptor beta chains were read from a single sample in a study of blood T cell repertoires in COVID-19. Sequencing was performed with immunoSEQ multiplex PCR; in TCRdb, only in-frame clones are kept and a portion is missing. The sample includes about 220,000 clones, less than 90% seen only once; the top ten take roughly 4.6%. Material for sequencing was peripheral blood. Receptors originate from a woman aged 60-70 years who had recovered from COVID-19. The CDR3 runs from the conserved cysteine through the conserved F or W. Fields, in order: clone size, D gene, V gene, J gene, CDR3 protein, CDR3 DNA. D genes are given only for firm matches. Clone size is not always given. Where it is, it says once, few, many or a class for expanded clones.

clone_size: -; d_call: -; v_call: TRBV5-4; j_call: TRBJ2-1; cdr3_aa: CASSLGGGVDEQFF; cdr3_nt: TGTGCCAGCAGCTTGGGGGGGGGCGTGGATGAGCAGTTCTTC
clone_size: -; d_call: -; v_call: TRBV3-1/TRBV3-2; j_call: TRBJ2-1; cdr3_aa: CASLEDNEQFF; cdr3_nt: TGTGCCAGCCTGGAGGACAATGAGCAGTTCTTC
clone_size: -; d_call: -; v_call: TRBV10-2; j_call: TRBJ2-7; cdr3_aa: CASSESNSNEQYF; cdr3_nt: TGCGCCAGCAGTGAGTCCAATAGCAATGAGCAGTACTTC
clone_size: -; d_call: TRBD1; v_call: TRBV19; j_call: TRBJ1-3; cdr3_aa: CASSPGQSSGNTIYF; cdr3_nt: TGTGCCAGTAGCCCGGGACAGAGCTCTGGAAACACCATATATTTT
clone_size: -; d_call: -; v_call: TRBV7-9; j_call: TRBJ1-2; cdr3_aa: CASSNRVDGYTF; cdr3_nt: TGTGCCAGCAGCAACAGGGTAGACGGCTACACCTTC
clone_size: -; d_call: TRBD2; v_call: TRBV27; j_call: TRBJ2-3; cdr3_aa: CASSLLIAGAGTDTQYF; cdr3_nt: TGTGCCAGCAGTTTATTAATAGCGGGGGCAGGCACAGATACGCAGTATTTT
clone_size: -; d_call: -; v_call: TRBV7-9; j_call: TRBJ2-2; cdr3_aa: CAISENTGELFF; cdr3_nt: TGTGCCATATCAGAGAACACCGGGGAGCTGTTTTTT
clone_size: -; d_call: TRBD2; v_call: TRBV19; j_call: TRBJ2-5; cdr3_aa: CASRTSGAETQYF; cdr3_nt: TGTGCCAGCAGGACAAGCGGGGCGGAGACCCAGTACTTC
clone_size: -; d_call: TRBD2; v_call: TRBV4-2; j_call: TRBJ2-3; cdr3_aa: CASSQERGLAGGLTDTQYF; cdr3_nt: TGTGCCAGCAGCCAAGAAAGGGGACTAGCGGGAGGCCTCACAGATACGCAGTATTTT
clone_size: -; d_call: -; v_call: TRBV5-7; j_call: TRBJ2-7; cdr3_aa: CASSFSPGQYF; cdr3_nt: TGTGCCAGCAGCTTTAGCCCCGGGCAGTACTTC
clone_size: -; d_call: -; v_call: TRBV18; j_call: TRBJ2-5; cdr3_aa: CASSRQEMETQYF; cdr3_nt: TGTGCCAGCTCACGACAGGAGATGGAGACCCAGTACTTC
clone_size: -; d_call: TRBD1; v_call: TRBV23-1; j_call: TRBJ2-7; cdr3_aa: CASSQPPGQRYEQYF; cdr3_nt: TGCGCCAGCAGTCAACCTCCGGGACAGAGATACGAGCAGTACTTC
clone_size: -; d_call: -; v_call: TRBV11-2; j_call: TRBJ1-1; cdr3_aa: CASSPFPGDTEAFF; cdr3_nt: TGTGCCAGCAGCCCTTTCCCAGGGGACACTGAAGCTTTCTTT
clone_size: -; d_call: TRBD1; v_call: TRBV5-1; j_call: TRBJ1-2; cdr3_aa: CASSIGQGDYGYTF; cdr3_nt: TGCGCCAGCAGCATAGGACAGGGAGACTATGGCTACACCTTC
clone_size: -; d_call: TRBD1; v_call: TRBV19; j_call: TRBJ1-6; cdr3_aa: CASKEGQGGSPLHF; cdr3_nt: TGTGCCAGTAAAGAGGGACAGGGAGGTTCACCCCTCCACTTT
clone_size: -; d_call: -; v_call: TRBV28; j_call: TRBJ2-7; cdr3_aa: CASRPAGVSYEQYF; cdr3_nt: TGTGCCAGCAGACCTGCGGGTGTCTCCTACGAGCAGTACTTC
clone_size: -; d_call: -; v_call: TRBV6-1; j_call: TRBJ1-3; cdr3_aa: CASSETGFSGNTIYF; cdr3_nt: TGTGCCAGCAGTGAAACAGGGTTTTCTGGAAACACCATATATTTT
clone_size: -; d_call: -; v_call: TRBV4-3; j_call: TRBJ2-1; cdr3_aa: CASRQTSGASSYNEQFF; cdr3_nt: TGCGCCAGCAGGCAGACGTCAGGCGCCTCCTCCTACAATGAGCAGTTCTTC
clone_size: -; d_call: TRBD1; v_call: TRBV7-9; j_call: TRBJ1-1; cdr3_aa: CASSIMAGGLGEAFF; cdr3_nt: TGTGCCAGCAGCATTATGGCAGGGGGGCTAGGGGAAGCTTTCTTT
clone_size: -; d_call: -; v_call: TRBV4-1; j_call: TRBJ2-7; cdr3_aa: CASSQVDISYEQYF; cdr3_nt: TGCGCCAGCAGCCAAGTCGACATTTCCTACGAGCAGTACTTC
clone_size: -; d_call: -; v_call: TRBV15; j_call: TRBJ1-5; cdr3_aa: CATSTTLGGQPQHF; cdr3_nt: TGTGCCACCAGCACTACACTCGGAGGTCAGCCCCAGCATTTT
clone_size: -; d_call: -; v_call: TRBV5-5; j_call: TRBJ2-2; cdr3_aa: CASSLGTENTGELFF; cdr3_nt: TGTGCCAGCAGCTTGGGGACAGAAAACACCGGGGAGCTGTTTTTT
clone_size: -; d_call: -; v_call: TRBV5-1; j_call: TRBJ1-2; cdr3_aa: CASSLGDAGGYTF; cdr3_nt: TGCGCCAGCAGCCTCGGGGACGCGGGGGGCTACACCTTC
clone_size: few; d_call: -; v_call: TRBV7-9; j_call: TRBJ1-3; cdr3_aa: CASSRPGGYENTIYF; cdr3_nt: TGTGCCAGCAGCCGCCCCGGGGGGTATGAGAACACCATATATTTT
clone_size: -; d_call: -; v_call: TRBV6-5; j_call: TRBJ1-5; cdr3_aa: CASSAEVRKPQHF; cdr3_nt: TGTGCCAGCTCGGCAGAGGTGCGGAAGCCCCAGCATTTT
clone_size: -; d_call: -; v_call: TRBV30; j_call: TRBJ1-3; cdr3_aa: CAWKYSPSGNTIYF; cdr3_nt: TGTGCCTGGAAGTACAGCCCCTCTGGAAACACCATATATTTT
clone_size: -; d_call: -; v_call: TRBV6-2/TRBV6-3; j_call: TRBJ1-1; cdr3_aa: CASSYTSLMNTEAFF; cdr3_nt: TGTGCCAGCAGTTACACTTCTCTCATGAACACTGAAGCTTTCTTT
clone_size: -; d_call: -; v_call: TRBV6-2/TRBV6-3; j_call: TRBJ2-7; cdr3_aa: CASSGQSHSYEQYF; cdr3_nt: TGTGCCAGCAGTGGACAGTCGCACTCCTACGAGCAGTACTTC
clone_size: -; d_call: -; v_call: TRBV27; j_call: TRBJ2-3; cdr3_aa: CASSLTSAGFTDTQYF; cdr3_nt: TGTGCCAGCAGTTTAACCTCGGCGGGGTTCACAGATACGCAGTATTTT
clone_size: -; d_call: TRBD1; v_call: TRBV27; j_call: TRBJ1-1; cdr3_aa: CASSGQGWVGTEAFF; cdr3_nt: TGTGCCAGCAGTGGACAGGGGTGGGTTGGCACTGAAGCTTTCTTT
clone_size: -; d_call: TRBD1; v_call: TRBV5-1; j_call: TRBJ2-7; cdr3_aa: CASSLDRGPYEQYF; cdr3_nt: TGCGCCAGCAGCTTGGACAGGGGTCCCTACGAGCAGTACTTC
clone_size: -; d_call: -; v_call: TRBV5-4; j_call: TRBJ2-5; cdr3_aa: CASSPARRQETQYF; cdr3_nt: TGTGCCAGCAGCCCGGCGCGGCGCCAAGAGACCCAGTACTTC
clone_size: once; d_call: -; v_call: TRBV11-2; j_call: TRBJ1-1; cdr3_aa: CASSPWEGMNTEAFF; cdr3_nt: TGTGCCAGCAGCCCCTGGGAGGGGATGAACACTGAAGCTTTCTTT
clone_size: -; d_call: -; v_call: TRBV6-5; j_call: TRBJ1-1; cdr3_aa: CASMVQALNTEAFF; cdr3_nt: TGTGCCAGTATGGTACAGGCACTGAACACTGAAGCTTTCTTT
clone_size: -; d_call: -; v_call: TRBV11-2; j_call: TRBJ1-2; cdr3_aa: CASSLGPYGYTF; cdr3_nt: TGTGCCAGCAGCTTAGGGCCTTATGGCTACACCTTC
clone_size: few; d_call: -; v_call: TRBV6-2/TRBV6-3; j_call: TRBJ1-2; cdr3_aa: CASSPTDYKTAYGYTF; cdr3_nt: TGTGCCAGCAGTCCGACCGATTATAAGACAGCCTATGGCTACACCTTC
clone_size: many; d_call: -; v_call: TRBV7-2; j_call: TRBJ1-5; cdr3_aa: CASSLPGGGISNQPQHF; cdr3_nt: TGTGCCAGCAGCCTTCCCGGGGGGGGCATTAGCAATCAGCCCCAGCATTTT
clone_size: -; d_call: -; v_call: TRBV5-1; j_call: TRBJ1-4; cdr3_aa: CASSQGSGGEKLFF; cdr3_nt: TGCGCCAGCAGCCAGGGGAGCGGGGGTGAAAAACTGTTTTTT
clone_size: -; d_call: -; v_call: TRBV7-9; j_call: TRBJ1-3; cdr3_aa: CASSEEGVGNTIYF; cdr3_nt: TGTGCCAGCAGCGAAGAGGGGGTCGGAAACACCATATATTTT
clone_size: -; d_call: -; v_call: TRBV27; j_call: TRBJ2-5; cdr3_aa: CASSSFPETQYF; cdr3_nt: TGTGCCAGCAGTTCCTTTCCGGAGACCCAGTACTTC
clone_size: -; d_call: TRBD1; v_call: TRBV12-3/TRBV12-4; j_call: TRBJ2-7; cdr3_aa: CASKQGAYEQYF; cdr3_nt: TGTGCCAGCAAACAGGGGGCCTACGAGCAGTACTTC
clone_size: once; d_call: TRBD1; v_call: TRBV5-4; j_call: TRBJ1-1; cdr3_aa: CASRQDRGLRLDTEAFF; cdr3_nt: TGTGCCAGCAGACAGGACAGGGGGCTTAGGCTCGACACTGAAGCTTTCTTT
clone_size: -; d_call: TRBD1; v_call: TRBV7-9; j_call: TRBJ2-5; cdr3_aa: CASSLGQGYETQYF; cdr3_nt: TGTGCCAGCAGCTTGGGACAGGGGTATGAGACCCAGTACTTC
clone_size: -; d_call: TRBD1; v_call: TRBV6-5; j_call: TRBJ1-1; cdr3_aa: CASRSGGIEAFF; cdr3_nt: TGTGCCAGCAGGTCAGGGGGAATTGAAGCTTTCTTT